Below are 3 T cell receptor beta chains sequenced from a single sample in a study of blood T cells in healthy people across ages. Then a second PCR, running about 7 to 11 cycles, was carried out with a sample-barcoded 5' primer and a J-beta primer mix. TCRdb analysed the 5' RACE reads with MiXCR anew, one entry per CDR3 protein. The sample gives approximately 850,000 distinct CDR3 sequences, 40% to 50% of which show up once; approximately 20% is in the top ten. The sequenced sample consisted of blood. Source of these receptors: a man in his 60s in good health.

This clonotype has only a few counts. The chain carries TRBV7-6 and TRBJ2-7; 7 bases map to TRBD1. V lost 4 bases and J lost 0; bases outside the gene matches: 3. Germline-derived CDR1 and CDR2 are SGHVS and FNYEAQ. The CDR3 length is 14 residues. CDR3: CASSYGQDSYEQYF. Here the CDR3 DNA reads TGTGCCAGCAGCTACGGACAGGACTCCTACGAGCAGTACTTC.

The rearrangement links TRBV15 to TRBJ1-4; D possibly corresponds to TRBD1 (5 bases). Trimming took off 1 base at V and 8 bases at J, with 14 bases between the two ends. Germline loops: CDR1 LNHNV, CDR2 YYDKDF (reference sequence). This CDR3 is built from 15 residues. CDR3 nucleotides: TGTGCCACCAGCAGAGCCCGGGACGGTGGGGAAAAACTGTTTTTT. Encoded protein: CATSRARDGGEKLFF.

About this clonotype itself: A much more abundant neighbour one base away suggests this may be a read error. This chain connects TRBV9 to TRBJ2-2, with TRBD1 matching 11 bases. The V gene's germline CDR1 is SGDLS and CDR2 YYNGEE. The CDR3 spans 16 residues. The CDR3 loop reads CAGSGPDRGRDGELFF. CDR3 sequence (DNA): TGTGCCGGCAGCGGCCCGGACAGGGGGCGTGACGGGGAGCTGTTTTTT.